These 23 T cell receptor beta chains were all obtained from the same sample, sequenced in a study of blood T cells in healthy people across ages. Alongside a J-beta primer mix, a sample-barcoded 5' primer served in a second PCR lasting about 7 to 12 cycles. TCRdb used MiXCR to reprocess the 5' RACE reads, holding one entry per CDR3 protein. The sample records 800,000 to 900,000 distinct CDR3 sequences, around 62% being singletons. The sequencing input was blood. The origin of the receptors is a young man in good health.

V gene TRBV5-1 combines with J gene TRBJ2-5; TRBD1 matches at 9 bases. This CDR3 has 17 amino acids. Germline CDR1 reads SGHRS; CDR2 reads YFSETQ. V was clipped by 5 bases and J by 11 bases; unmatched bases: 22. The CDR3 DNA is TGCGCCAGCAGTTCCAATCCGCCGGGACAGGGTATTACGGGGCAGTACTTC. Amino acids: CASSSNPPGQGITGQYF.

This rearrangement joins TRBV10-3 to TRBJ1-5, with D uncertain. CDR1 and CDR2 from the germline V gene are ENHRY and SYGVKD. The CDR3 contains 14 residues. V lost 4 bases and J lost 0, with 7 bases in between. CDR3 sequence (DNA): TGTGCCATCAGTGGGGGAGATAGCAATCAGCCCCAGCATTTT. Its translation is CAISGGDSNQPQHF.

There are a few counts of this clonotype. This chain uses TRBV7-2 with TRBJ2-3; 11 bases agree with TRBD1. The CDR3 extends over 15 amino acids. Looked up from germline, CDR1 is SGHTA and CDR2 is FQGNSA. With 3 bases clipped from V and 6 bases from J, the junction kept 5 bases outside the gene matches. CDR3 protein: CASSLAGTGGDTQYF. CDR3 bases: TGTGCCAGCAGCTTGGCCGGGACAGGGGGTGATACGCAGTATTTT.

In DNA, the CDR3 is TGTGCCAGCAGCCCCAGTCCTAGCGGGGGGTCGGGTGAGCAGTACTTC. Residues: CASSPSPSGGSGEQYF. The J gene is TRBJ2-7, the V gene TRBV27; 11 positions match TRBD2. Trimming removed 6 bases from V and 7 bases from J; junction bases left unmatched: 14. Germline CDR1 is MNHEY and CDR2 is SMNVEV (reference sequence). The CDR3 sequence is 16 residues long.

The genes are TRBV6-2 or TRBV6-3 and TRBJ1-2; D perhaps matches TRBD1 (5 bases). The CDR3 has 12 amino acids. Germline values: CDR1 MNHEY, CDR2 SVGEGT. Trimming removed 5 bases from V and 6 bases from J, with 10 bases in between. CDR3 in amino acids: CASSQSRDGYTF. The CDR3 DNA reads TGTGCCAGCAGTCAAAGCAGGGATGGCTACACCTTC.

The DNA for the CDR3 is TGTGCCAGCAGTGTACAGGGGGTGTACGAGCAGTACTTC. Protein sequence: CASSVQGVYEQYF. The chain couples TRBV6-1 to TRBJ2-7, with 8 bases aligning to TRBD1. The trim removed 4 bases at V and 4 bases at J, leaving 3 bases unmatched. Germline lookup yields CDR1 MNHNS and CDR2 SASEGT. The CDR3 is made up of 13 amino acids.

The chain couples TRBV20-1 to TRBJ2-1, with D tentatively TRBD2 (8 bases). The V end lost 5 bases, the J end lost 0 bases, and 20 bases lay between the germline ends. Germline V gene lookup returns CDR1 DFQATT and CDR2 SNEGSKA (reference sequence). The CDR3 runs to 17 residues. CDR3 residues: CSAPAGRGDSSYNEQFF. CDR3 bases: TGCAGTGCTCCCGCAGGGCGGGGGGACAGCTCCTACAATGAGCAGTTCTTC.

This clonotype appeared a single time. The gene calls are TRBV3-1 and TRBJ1-2; D might be TRBD1 (5 bases). Germline V gives CDR1 LGHDT, CDR2 YNNKEL (reference sequence). Trimming shortened V by 4 bases and J by 7 bases, and 16 bases separated the two germline ends. The CDR3 is made up of 14 amino acids. The CDR3 DNA sequence: TGTGCCAGCAGCCGCGTCCGGGGGTCTCGTGGCTACACCTTC. Translating gives CASSRVRGSRGYTF.

This clonotype was counted only a few times. The chain carries TRBV29-1 and TRBJ2-5; possibly TRBD1 for D (5 bases). The CDR3 totals 13 residues. Trimming cost V 1 base and J 5 bases, with 11 bases left between them. Germline lookup yields CDR1 SQVTM and CDR2 ANQGSEA. The DNA for the CDR3 is TGCAGCGTTGAAGGAAGGGGCTGGGAGACCCAGTACTTC. This encodes CSVEGRGWETQYF.

The chain recombines TRBV2 with TRBJ1-2; D remains ambiguous. Trimming pared 8 bases from V and 4 bases from J, leaving 8 bases between. Germline V gene lookup returns CDR1 SNHLY and CDR2 FYNNEI. The CDR3 loop spans 11 amino acids. The CDR3 protein is CASGSGYGYTF. CDR3 DNA sequence: TGTGCCAGCGGTTCGGGCTATGGCTACACCTTC.

The chain has TRBV29-1 and TRBJ1-2; no clear D. Germline V lookup: CDR1 SQVTM, CDR2 ANQGSEA. Trimming left V 7 bases short and J 4 bases short, with 10 bases between. The CDR3 extends over 11 amino acids. This chain's CDR3 is CSALGSYGYTF. As DNA, the CDR3 is TGCAGCGCCCTGGGTTCCTATGGCTACACCTTC.

Worth noting for this clonotype: The junction differs from germline at one of its ends, possibly a read error. The V and J genes are TRBV25-1 and TRBJ1-1, with a tentative D call TRBD1 (5 bases). Germline V lookup: CDR1 MGHDK, CDR2 SYGVNS. This CDR3 has 16 residues. CDR3 sequence reads: CASESGLGLLKTEAFF. CDR3 DNA sequence: TGTGCCAGCGAATCAGGCTTGGGACTACTGAAGACTGAAGCTTTCTTT. The variable domain in full, completed from reference TRBV25-1 and TRBJ1-1, reads EADIYQTPRYLVIGTGKKITLECSQTMGHDKMYWYQQDPGMELHLIHYSYGVNSTEKGDLSSESTVSRIRTEHFPLTLESARPSHTSQYLCASESGLGLLKTEAFFGQGTRLTVV.

V gene TRBV4-2 combines with J gene TRBJ1-2; 7 bases line up with TRBD1. The ends lost 2 bases at V and 1 base at J; junction bases unmatched: 4. CDR1 and CDR2 (germline): LGHNA, YNFKEQ. The CDR3 has 15 amino acids. The CDR3 here is CASSQTTGNNYGYTF. CDR3 nucleotide sequence: TGTGCCAGCAGCCAAACGACAGGGAATAACTATGGCTACACCTTC.

The chain recombines TRBV7-3 with TRBJ2-5; TRBD1 agrees at 10 bases. TRBJ2-7 explains the end of the DNA better; the J call may be wrong. This CDR3 comprises 14 residues. Germline-derived CDR1 and CDR2 are SGHTA and FQGTGA. CDR3 region: CASSQAGTGDEQYF. The CDR3 DNA reads as TGTGCCAGCAGCCAAGCCGGGACAGGGGACGAGCAGTACTTC.

The chain is built from TRBV4-3 and TRBJ2-5, with unresolved D. The J call is in doubt because the DNA end fits TRBJ2-7 better. The CDR3 sequence is 14 residues long. Germline CDR1 reads LGHNA; CDR2 reads YSLEER. The chain's CDR3 is CASSQEGPLSEQYF. For the CDR3, the DNA is TGCGCCAGCAGCCAAGAGGGCCCGTTAAGCGAGCAGTACTTC.

This clonotype has a handful of counts. This chain uses TRBV3-1 with TRBJ2-3; possibly TRBD2 for D (6 bases). This CDR3 contains 17 residues. Trimming took off 0 bases at V and 6 bases at J, with 19 bases between the two ends. CDR1 LGHDT and CDR2 YNNKEL come from the germline V gene (reference sequence). This chain's CDR3 is CASSQDVATRDVDTQYF. CDR3 DNA sequence: TGTGCCAGCAGCCAAGACGTGGCGACTAGGGACGTGGATACGCAGTATTTT.

The chain recombines TRBV7-2 with TRBJ2-1, with D possibly being TRBD1 or TRBD2 (6 bases each). The better agreement between TRBJ2-7 and the DNA end casts doubt on the J call. CDR3 length equals 15 residues. Germline values: CDR1 SGHTA, CDR2 FQGNSA. The CDR3 loop is CASSLEEGGYNEQYF. In DNA form, the CDR3 reads TGTGCCAGCAGCTTAGAAGAGGGGGGATACAATGAGCAGTACTTC.

This sequence joins TRBV4-3 and TRBJ2-1; 9 bases are shared with TRBD1. With V trimmed by 1 base and J by 8 bases, 9 bases remained unmatched. CDR1 is LGHNA and CDR2 is YSLEER in the germline V gene. The CDR3 consists of 16 residues. CDR3 residues: CASSQGGTGNFDEQFF. CDR3 in DNA: TGCGCCAGCAGCCAAGGTGGGACAGGGAATTTTGATGAGCAGTTCTTC.

CDR3 DNA sequence: TGTGCCAGCAGCCAAGAAGAGACAGAGAACACCGGGGAGCTGTTTTTT. It is translated as CASSQEETENTGELFF. The chain employs TRBV4-2 and TRBJ2-2; a weak D match, TRBD1 (5 bases). Germline V gives CDR1 LGHNA, CDR2 YNFKEQ. This CDR3 contains 16 residues. V dropped 0 bases and J dropped 1 base, with 9 bases sitting between them.

The chain uses TRBV2 and TRBJ1-2; weak D call: TRBD1 (6 bases). Germline V gene sequence: CDR1 SNHLY, CDR2 FYNNEI. The CDR3 runs 15 residues. Trimming took 1 base from V and 4 from J, leaving 13 bases between them. The CDR3 coding sequence is TGTGCCAGCAGTGAAGTGGGGGCGCTGGGCTATGGCTACACCTTC. This gives the protein CASSEVGALGYGYTF.

This clonotype has only a few counts. This chain uses TRBV4-3 with TRBJ2-1; tentative D call: TRBD1 (5 bases). V lost 1 base and J lost 3, with 7 bases in between. The CDR3 has 14 residues. Germline values: CDR1 LGHNA, CDR2 YSLEER. Here the CDR3 reads CASSQGQYYNEQFF. The CDR3 nucleotides read TGCGCCAGCAGCCAAGGACAGTACTACAATGAGCAGTTCTTC.

This rearrangement joins TRBV2 to TRBJ2-1; 8 nucleotides match TRBD1. Germline V CDR1 and CDR2: SNHLY, FYNNEI. Trimming removed 1 base from V and 5 bases from J; junction bases left unmatched: 4. The CDR3 is 15 amino acids. The CDR3 region is CASSEGQGAHNEQFF. The CDR3 DNA sequence: TGTGCCAGCAGTGAAGGTCAGGGGGCCCACAATGAGCAGTTCTTC.

The chain is built from TRBV7-2 and TRBJ1-2, with D uncertain. The CDR3 length is 15 residues. Trimming shortened V by 5 bases and J by 4 bases, and 17 bases separated the two germline ends. Germline V CDR1 and CDR2: SGHTA, FQGNSA. CDR3 sequence (DNA): TGTGCCAGCAGCCCCCCACGTGCCTTAGCCTATGGCTACACCTTC. It is translated as CASSPPRALAYGYTF. Variable domain in full (rest from reference TRBV7-2 and TRBJ1-2): GAGVSQSPSNKVTEKGKDVELRCDPISGHTALYWYRQSLGQGLEFLIYFQGNSAPDKSGLPSDRFSAERTGGSVSTLTIQRTQQEDSAVYLCASSPPRALAYGYTFGSGTRLTVV.